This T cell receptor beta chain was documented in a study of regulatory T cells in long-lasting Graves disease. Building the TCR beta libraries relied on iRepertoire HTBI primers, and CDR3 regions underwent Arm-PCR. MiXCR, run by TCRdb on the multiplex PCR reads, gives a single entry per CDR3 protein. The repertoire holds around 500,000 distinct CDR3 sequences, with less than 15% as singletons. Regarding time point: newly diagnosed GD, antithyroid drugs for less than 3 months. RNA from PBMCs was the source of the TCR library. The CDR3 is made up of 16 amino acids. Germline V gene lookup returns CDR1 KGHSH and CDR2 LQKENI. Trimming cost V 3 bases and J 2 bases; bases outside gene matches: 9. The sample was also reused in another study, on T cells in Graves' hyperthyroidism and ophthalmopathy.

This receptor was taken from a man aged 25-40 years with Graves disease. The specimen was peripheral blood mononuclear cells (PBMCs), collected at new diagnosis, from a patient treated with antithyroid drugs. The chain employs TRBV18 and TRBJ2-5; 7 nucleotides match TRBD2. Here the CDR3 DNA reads TGTGCCAGCTCACCCGGTCACCTAGCGGCGCAAGAGACCCAGTACTTC. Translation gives CASSPGHLAAQETQYF.